One and the same sample provided the 20 T cell receptor beta chains below, sequenced in a study of chemoradiotherapy in HPV16-positive cancers. Measured with immunoSEQ multiplex PCR; TCRdb has only the in-frame clones, and not every one. The sample has about 8,600 clones; approximately 71% are singletons. Sampling was performed from a patient who underwent chemoradiotherapy. These receptors were taken from a human donor with HPV-associated anogenital cancer.

The chain combines TRBV5-4 with TRBJ1-1; no reliable D call. Trimming took 5 bases from V and 1 from J, leaving 15 bases between them. The CDR3 is 15 residues long. Germline V gene sequence: CDR1 SGHNT, CDR2 YYREEE (reference sequence). CDR3 DNA: TGTGCCAGCAGTAGTACCTTCGGAGGGAACACTGAAGCTTTCTTT. Encoded protein: CASSSTFGGNTEAFF.

Only one count was recorded for this clone. The chain uses TRBV19 and TRBJ2-7, with TRBD2 matching over 13 bases. CDR3 size: 17 residues. CDR1 is LNHDA, CDR2 SQIVND, per germline (reference sequence). V was clipped by 10 bases and J by 0 bases; unmatched bases: 12. The chain's CDR3 is CAKGLAGTDPSSYEQYF. The CDR3 coding sequence is TGTGCCAAGGGACTAGCGGGGACGGACCCAAGCTCCTACGAGCAGTACTTC.

This clone was seen only once. V usage is TRBV27 and J usage is TRBJ1-6; 7 bases line up with TRBD1. J gave up 9 bases and V 6 bases, and 14 bases lay outside the gene matches. The CDR3 loop spans 16 amino acids. The germline V gene encodes CDR1 MNHEY and CDR2 SMNVEV (reference sequence). The CDR3 loop is CASSDAGAAGGSPLHF. The CDR3 bases are TGTGCCAGCAGCGACGCAGGGGCCGCAGGGGGTTCACCCCTCCACTTT.

The chain couples TRBV5-1 to TRBJ2-7; maybe TRBD2 (5 bases). This CDR3 has 13 amino acids. Trimming took 0 bases from V and 3 from J, leaving 7 bases between them. The germline CDR1 and CDR2 sequences are SGHRS and YFSETQ. This CDR3 is CASSLVSGYEQYF. The CDR3 DNA sequence: TGCGCCAGCAGCTTGGTGAGCGGCTACGAGCAGTACTTC. Together with reference TRBV5-1 and TRBJ2-7, the CDR3 gives the full variable domain: KAGVTQTPRYLIKTRGQQVTLSCSPISGHRSVSWYQQTPGQGLQFLFEYFSETQRNKGNFPGRFSGRQFSNSRSEMNVSTLELGDSALYLCASSLVSGYEQYFGPGTRLTVT.

V gene TRBV9 combines with J gene TRBJ1-4; possibly TRBD1 for D (5 bases). CDR3 length equals 15 residues. The ends were cut back, 4 bases at V and 0 bases at J, with 10 bases in the middle. The V gene's germline CDR1 is SGDLS and CDR2 YYNGEE. The CDR3 loop reads CASSTEGATNEKLFF. CDR3 nucleotide sequence: TGTGCCAGCAGCACAGAAGGGGCAACTAATGAAAAACTGTTTTTT.

V is TRBV5-6 and J is TRBJ1-3; D unclear. Germline V gene data show CDR1 as SGHDT and CDR2 as YYEEEE. V shed 1 base and J shed 4 bases, with 9 bases lying between them. The CDR3 totals 14 residues. The CDR3 DNA reads as TGTGCCAGCAGCTTGAGGGCAGCAGGAAACACCATATATTTT. This codes for CASSLRAAGNTIYF.

The rearrangement joins TRBV2 to TRBJ2-3; TRBD2 matches at 9 bases. Trimming at V came to 5 bases and at J to 0 bases, leaving 12 bases not matched to a gene. The V gene's germline CDR1 is SNHLY and CDR2 FYNNEI. The CDR3 is made up of 18 amino acids. The DNA for the CDR3 is TGTGCCAGCAGTTCCAACCCGGGACTAGCACAGAGCACAGATACGCAGTATTTT. Translating gives CASSSNPGLAQSTDTQYF.

V usage is TRBV6-1 and J usage is TRBJ2-7; TRBD1 matches 7 bases. The CDR3 has 14 residues. After removal of 5 bases from V and 6 bases from J, the junction contained 10 bases not matched to a gene. In germline, CDR1 is MNHNS, CDR2 SASEGT. CDR3 protein: CASSPRQGLGEQYF. CDR3 nucleotides: TGTGCCAGCAGTCCTCGACAGGGTCTCGGCGAGCAGTACTTC.

The chain couples TRBV7-3 to TRBJ1-2; 8 nucleotides agree with TRBD1. V shed 5 bases and J 8 bases; nucleotides not matched to a gene: 22. The CDR3 totals 18 residues. Per germline, CDR1 SGHTA and CDR2 FQGTGA. In DNA form, the CDR3 reads TGTGCCAGCAGCCAAAGCCCCAAAGGGATCGACAGGGGAGGAGGCTACACCTTC. It codes for CASSQSPKGIDRGGGYTF.

CDR3 loop: CASSYDGAARGYTF. The DNA of the CDR3 is TGTGCCAGCAGTTACGATGGCGCAGCTCGGGGCTACACCTTC. V gene TRBV6-5 combines with J gene TRBJ1-2, with D uncertain. The CDR3 contains 14 residues. Germline V gene sequence: CDR1 MNHEY, CDR2 SVGAGI. Deletions cut 2 bases from V and 8 bases from J, with 15 bases between.

This clone occurred a few times. The DNA for the CDR3 is TGCGCCAGCAGGCCGGGACAGGGGGCTTCTGGCTACACCTTC. Translation gives CASRPGQGASGYTF. The gene calls are TRBV5-1 and TRBJ1-2; 12 nucleotides match TRBD1. The germline gives CDR1 SGHRS, CDR2 YFSETQ. The CDR3 spans 14 residues. V was clipped by 5 bases and J by 7 bases; unmatched bases: 6.

The rearrangement links TRBV11-3 to TRBJ2-6; the D is unclear. V was shortened by 3 bases and J by 0 bases, with 6 bases between the two germline ends. CDR1 is SGHNT and CDR2 is YENEEA in the germline V gene. This CDR3 has 15 amino acids. Here the CDR3 DNA reads TGTGCCAGCAGCTTTACTCTCTCTGGGGCCAACGTCCTGACTTTC. This translates into CASSFTLSGANVLTF.

This chain uses TRBV30 with TRBJ1-1; the D gene is possibly TRBD1 (5 bases). V was clipped by 2 bases and J by 6 bases, with 16 bases between them. The CDR3 is 14 residues long. The germline V gene has CDR1 GTSNPN and CDR2 SVGIG (reference sequence). The CDR3 protein is CAWSIGELVPEAFF. DNA for the CDR3: TGTGCCTGGAGTATAGGGGAGTTGGTACCTGAAGCTTTCTTT. The whole variable domain, remainder taken from reference TRBV30 and TRBJ1-1, is SQTIHQWPATLVQPVGSPLSLECTVEGTSNPNLYWYRQAAGRGLQLLFYSVGIGQISSEVPQNLSASRPQDRQFILSSKKLLLSDSGFYLCAWSIGELVPEAFFGQGTRLTVV.

J is TRBJ1-1 and V is TRBV7-2, with a tentative D call TRBD1 (5 bases). Trimming took 5 bases from V and 4 from J, leaving 20 bases between them. The CDR3 consists of 16 residues. The germline V gene has CDR1 SGHTA and CDR2 FQGNSA. This CDR3 is CASSPFREGLGTEAFF. In DNA form, the CDR3 reads TGTGCCAGCAGCCCCTTCAGGGAGGGACTGGGCACTGAAGCTTTCTTT. Based on the CDR3 plus reference TRBV7-2 and TRBJ1-1, the full variable domain is GAGVSQSPSNKVTEKGKDVELRCDPISGHTALYWYRQSLGQGLEFLIYFQGNSAPDKSGLPSDRFSAERTGGSVSTLTIQRTQQEDSAVYLCASSPFREGLGTEAFFGQGTRLTVV.

The rearrangement uses TRBV2 and TRBJ1-1; unclear D gene. Germline values: CDR1 SNHLY, CDR2 FYNNEI. The CDR3 consists of 17 residues. Trimming took off 10 bases at V and 6 bases at J, with 30 bases between the two ends. Here the CDR3 DNA reads TGTGCCACCACCCTAATCCCCACAAGGACCTCGGAGGCTGAAGCTTTCTTT. It translates to CATTLIPTRTSEAEAFF.

The CDR3 reads CASSGQGGASEKLFF. The DNA of the CDR3 is TGTGCCAGCAGTGGGCAGGGGGGGGCTAGTGAAAAACTGTTTTTT. The chain employs TRBV6-1 and TRBJ1-4; 7 nucleotides match TRBD1. The CDR3 contains 15 residues. V lost 4 bases and J lost 7; bases outside the gene matches: 9. Germline-derived CDR1 and CDR2 are MNHNS and SASEGT.

The DNA for the CDR3 is TGCAGCGTTGAGAAGACCCAGGGGACTGAAGCTTTCTTT. It is translated as CSVEKTQGTEAFF. This chain joins TRBV29-1 and TRBJ1-1; D perhaps matches TRBD1 (6 bases). The germline V gene encodes CDR1 SQVTM and CDR2 ANQGSEA. This CDR3 has 13 residues. Trimming took off 3 bases at V and 5 bases at J, with 13 bases between the two ends.

The CDR3 DNA follows: TGCGCCAGCAGACCCAGCGGGAGTGAAGGGACCCAGTACTTC. Its translation is CASRPSGSEGTQYF. This sequence joins TRBV5-1 and TRBJ2-5; 8 bases map to TRBD2. V shed 5 bases, J shed 7 bases, and the junction held 10 bases outside the gene matches. Germline V gene sequence: CDR1 SGHRS, CDR2 YFSETQ. The CDR3 runs 14 residues. The entire variable domain, with the rest obtained from reference TRBV5-1 and TRBJ2-5, is as follows: KAGVTQTPRYLIKTRGQQVTLSCSPISGHRSVSWYQQTPGQGLQFLFEYFSETQRNKGNFPGRFSGRQFSNSRSEMNVSTLELGDSALYLCASRPSGSEGTQYFGPGTRLLVL.

The chain employs TRBV7-6 and TRBJ2-7; TRBD1 matches 10 bases. The CDR3 loop spans 18 amino acids. Germline lookup yields CDR1 SGHVS and CDR2 FNYEAQ. V shed 1 base, J shed 6 bases, and the junction held 15 bases outside the gene matches. In DNA, the CDR3 is TGTGCCAGCAGCTTAGTTGGGGGCGTGGGGGACAGGGGACCCGAGCAGTACTTC. Its protein is CASSLVGGVGDRGPEQYF. The entire variable domain, with the rest obtained from reference TRBV7-6 and TRBJ2-7, is as follows: GAGVSQSPRYKVTKRGQDVALRCDPISGHVSLYWYRQALGQGPEFLTYFNYEAQQDKSGLPNDRFSAERPEGSISTLTIQRTEQRDSAMYRCASSLVGGVGDRGPEQYFGPGTRLTVT.

In this sample, this clone turned up a few times. V usage is TRBV30 and J usage is TRBJ1-3; D remains ambiguous. V gave up 1 base and J gave up 2 bases, with 9 bases separating them. Germline V gene sequence: CDR1 GTSNPN, CDR2 SVGIG (reference sequence). This CDR3 is built from 14 residues. CDR3 amino acids: CAWSAGLTGNTIYF. The CDR3 nucleotides read TGTGCCTGGAGTGCGGGATTAACTGGAAACACCATATATTTT.